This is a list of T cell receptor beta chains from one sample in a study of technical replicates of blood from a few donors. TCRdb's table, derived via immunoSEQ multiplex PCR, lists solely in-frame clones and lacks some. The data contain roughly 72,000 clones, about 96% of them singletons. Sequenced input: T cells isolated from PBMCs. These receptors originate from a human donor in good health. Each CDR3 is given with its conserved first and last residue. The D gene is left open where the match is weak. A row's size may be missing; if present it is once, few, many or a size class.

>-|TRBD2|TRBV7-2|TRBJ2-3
CASSPTGLAGGLRTDTQYF
TGTGCCAGCAGCCCGACCGGACTAGCGGGAGGCCTACGCACAGATACGCAGTATTTT
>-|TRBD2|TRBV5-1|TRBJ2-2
CASSSGTSGRPGELFF
TGCGCCAGCAGCTCTGGGACTAGCGGCCGTCCCGGGGAGCTGTTTTTT
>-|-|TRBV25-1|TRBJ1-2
CASSEGGADYGYTF
TGTGCCAGCAGTGAAGGGGGCGCAGACTATGGCTACACCTTC
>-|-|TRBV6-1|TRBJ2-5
CASSHPYRGETQYF
TGTGCCAGCAGCCATCCTTACCGGGGAGAGACCCAGTACTTC
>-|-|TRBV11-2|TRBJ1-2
CASSGGGLYYTF
TGTGCCAGCAGCGGGGGGGGACTGTACTACACCTTC
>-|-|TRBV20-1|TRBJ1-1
CSAVQGLEAFF
TGCAGTGCTGTCCAGGGGCTTGAAGCTTTCTTT
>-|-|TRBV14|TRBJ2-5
CASSQEFQGGKTQYF
TGTGCCAGCAGCCAAGAGTTTCAGGGCGGGAAGACCCAGTACTTC
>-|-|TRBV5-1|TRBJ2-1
CASSLDPYSSSYNEQFF
TGCGCCAGCAGCTTGGACCCTTATAGTAGCTCCTACAATGAGCAGTTCTTC
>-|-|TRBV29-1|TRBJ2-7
CSVRDSVPPYEQYF
TGCAGCGTTAGGGACTCTGTACCTCCCTACGAGCAGTACTTC
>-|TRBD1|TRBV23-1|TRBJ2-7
CASRQDGQGLHEQYF
TGCGCCAGCAGACAGGACGGACAGGGGTTACACGAGCAGTACTTC
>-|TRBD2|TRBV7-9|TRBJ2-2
CASSLTSAYTGELFF
TGTGCCAGCAGCTTAACTAGCGCCTACACCGGGGAGCTGTTTTTT
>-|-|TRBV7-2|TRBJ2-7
CASSTDRREQYF
TGTGCCAGCAGCACCGACAGGCGCGAGCAGTACTTC
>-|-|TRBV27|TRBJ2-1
CASSFVRANEQFF
TGTGCCAGCAGTTTCGTCAGGGCCAATGAGCAGTTCTTC
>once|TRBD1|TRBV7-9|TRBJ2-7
CASSFGTGTGLDPYEQYF
TGTGCCAGCAGCTTTGGGACAGGGACTGGGCTAGACCCATACGAGCAGTACTTC